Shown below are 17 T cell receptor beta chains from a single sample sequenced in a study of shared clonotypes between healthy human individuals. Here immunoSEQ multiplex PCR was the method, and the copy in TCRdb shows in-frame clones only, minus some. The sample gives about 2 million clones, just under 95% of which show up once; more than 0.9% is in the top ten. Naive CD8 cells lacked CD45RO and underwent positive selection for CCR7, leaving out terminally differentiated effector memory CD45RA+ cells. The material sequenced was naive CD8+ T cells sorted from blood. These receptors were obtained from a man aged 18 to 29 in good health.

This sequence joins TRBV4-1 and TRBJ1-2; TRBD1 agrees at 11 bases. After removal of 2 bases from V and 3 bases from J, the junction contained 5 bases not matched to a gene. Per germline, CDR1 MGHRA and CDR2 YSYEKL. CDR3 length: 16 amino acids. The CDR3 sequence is CASSQPGQGAHYGYTF. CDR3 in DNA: TGCGCCAGCAGCCAACCCGGACAGGGGGCGCACTATGGCTACACCTTC.

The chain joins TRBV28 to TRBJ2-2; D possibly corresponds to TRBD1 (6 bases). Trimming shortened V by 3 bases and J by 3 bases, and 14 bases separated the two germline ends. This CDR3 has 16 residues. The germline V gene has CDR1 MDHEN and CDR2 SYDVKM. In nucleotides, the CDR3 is TGTGCCAGCAGTTTTGGTGCAGGGGTATACACCGGGGAGCTGTTTTTT. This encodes CASSFGAGVYTGELFF.

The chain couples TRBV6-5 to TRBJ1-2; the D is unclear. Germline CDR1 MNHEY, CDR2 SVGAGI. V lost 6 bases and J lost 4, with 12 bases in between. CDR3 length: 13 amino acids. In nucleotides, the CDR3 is TGTGCCAGCAGCCCCCGGCAGGCCTATGGCTACACCTTC. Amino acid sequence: CASSPRQAYGYTF.

The DNA for the CDR3 is TGCAGCGTTCCTGGACTAGCGGGGCAGTACAATGAGCAGTTCTTC. Translation gives CSVPGLAGQYNEQFF. The gene calls are TRBV29-1 and TRBJ2-1; 12 positions match TRBD2. The CDR3 has 15 amino acids. CDR1 is SQVTM, CDR2 ANQGSEA, per germline. V trimming: 5 bases; J trimming: 4 bases; junction bases outside the gene matches: 6.

Written as DNA, the CDR3 is TGTGCCAGCAGTTTATCGGCAGGGGGCTCCTACGAGCAGTACTTC. This translates into CASSLSAGGSYEQYF. The gene calls are TRBV28 and TRBJ2-7; TRBD1 matches 7 bases. The V gene's germline CDR1 is MDHEN and CDR2 SYDVKM. The CDR3 is made up of 15 amino acids. V lost 1 base to trimming and J lost 0 bases; unmatched junction nucleotides: 3. The full variable domain, completed using reference TRBV28 and TRBJ2-7, is DVKVTQSSRYLVKRTGEKVFLECVQDMDHENMFWYRQDPGLGLRLIYFSYDVKMKEKGDIPEGYSVSREKKERFSLILESASTNQTSMYLCASSLSAGGSYEQYFGPGTRLTVT.

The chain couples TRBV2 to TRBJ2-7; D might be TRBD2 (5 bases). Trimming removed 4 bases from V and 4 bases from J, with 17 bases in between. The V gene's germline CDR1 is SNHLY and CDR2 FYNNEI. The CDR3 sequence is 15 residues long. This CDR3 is CASSASVSGDYEQYF. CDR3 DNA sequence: TGTGCCAGCAGTGCCTCAGTTTCCGGGGATTACGAGCAGTACTTC.

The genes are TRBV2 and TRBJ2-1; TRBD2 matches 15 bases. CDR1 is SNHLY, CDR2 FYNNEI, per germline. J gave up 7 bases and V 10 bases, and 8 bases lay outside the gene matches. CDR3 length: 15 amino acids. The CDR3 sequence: CATPEGLAGGNEQFF. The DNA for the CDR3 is TGTGCCACTCCGGAGGGACTAGCGGGAGGAAATGAGCAGTTCTTC. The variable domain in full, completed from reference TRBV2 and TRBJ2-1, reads EPEVTQTPSHQVTQMGQEVILRCVPISNHLYFYWYRQILGQKVEFLVSFYNNEISEKSEIFDDQFSVERPDGSNFTLKIRSTKLEDSAMYFCATPEGLAGGNEQFFGPGTRLTVL.

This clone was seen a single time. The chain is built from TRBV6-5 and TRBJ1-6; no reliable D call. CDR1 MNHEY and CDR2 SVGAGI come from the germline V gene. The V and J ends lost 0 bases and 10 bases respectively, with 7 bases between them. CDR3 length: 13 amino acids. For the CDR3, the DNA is TGTGCCAGCAGTTACTCGACACACTCACCCCTCCACTTT. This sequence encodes CASSYSTHSPLHF.

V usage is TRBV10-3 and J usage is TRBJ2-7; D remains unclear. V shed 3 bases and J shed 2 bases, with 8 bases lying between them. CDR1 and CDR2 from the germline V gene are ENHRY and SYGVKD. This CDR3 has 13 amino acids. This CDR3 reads CAISDGGTYEQYF. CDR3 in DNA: TGTGCCATCAGTGATGGCGGTACCTACGAGCAGTACTTC.

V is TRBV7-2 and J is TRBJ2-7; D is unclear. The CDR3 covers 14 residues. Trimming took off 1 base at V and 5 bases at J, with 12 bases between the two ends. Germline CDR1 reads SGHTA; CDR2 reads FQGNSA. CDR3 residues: CASSLVGSQDEQYF. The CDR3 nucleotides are TGTGCCAGCAGCTTAGTGGGATCTCAAGACGAGCAGTACTTC.

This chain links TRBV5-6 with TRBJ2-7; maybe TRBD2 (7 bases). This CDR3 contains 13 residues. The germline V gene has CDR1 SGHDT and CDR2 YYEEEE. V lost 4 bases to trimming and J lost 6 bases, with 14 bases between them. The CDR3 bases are TGTGCCAGCAGCATTGGGGGAGGGGGCGAGCAGTACTTC. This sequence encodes CASSIGGGGEQYF.

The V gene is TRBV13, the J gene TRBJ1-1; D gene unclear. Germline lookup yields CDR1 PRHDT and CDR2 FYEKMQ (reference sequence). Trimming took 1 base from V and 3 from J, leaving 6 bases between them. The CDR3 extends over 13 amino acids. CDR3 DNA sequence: TGTGCCAGCAGCTTAGTGCATGACACTGAAGCTTTCTTT. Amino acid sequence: CASSLVHDTEAFF.

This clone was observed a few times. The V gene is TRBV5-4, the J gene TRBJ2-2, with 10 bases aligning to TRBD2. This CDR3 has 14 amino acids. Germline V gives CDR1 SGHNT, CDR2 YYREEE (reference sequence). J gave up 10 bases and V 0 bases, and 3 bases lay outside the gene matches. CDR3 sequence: CASSLDSGGQELFF. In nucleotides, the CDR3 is TGTGCCAGCAGCTTGGATAGCGGGGGGCAGGAGCTGTTTTTT.

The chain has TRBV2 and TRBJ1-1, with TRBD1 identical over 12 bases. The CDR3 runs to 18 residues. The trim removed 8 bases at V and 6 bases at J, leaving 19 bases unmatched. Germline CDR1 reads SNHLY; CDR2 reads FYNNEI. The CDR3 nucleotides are TGTGCCAGCGACCTGGGCCCCGGGACAGGGGGCTCCCGAGCTGAAGCTTTCTTT. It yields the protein CASDLGPGTGGSRAEAFF.

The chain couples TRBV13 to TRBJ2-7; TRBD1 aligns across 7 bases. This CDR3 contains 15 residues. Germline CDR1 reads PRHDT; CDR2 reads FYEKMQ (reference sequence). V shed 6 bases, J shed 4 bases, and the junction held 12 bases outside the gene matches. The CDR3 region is CASSPFDGTEYEQYF. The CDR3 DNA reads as TGTGCCAGCAGTCCTTTCGACGGGACAGAGTACGAGCAGTACTTC. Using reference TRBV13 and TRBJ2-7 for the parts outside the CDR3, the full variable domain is AAGVIQSPRHLIKEKRETATLKCYPIPRHDTVYWYQQGPGQDPQFLISFYEKMQSDKGSIPDRFSAQQFSDYHSELNMSSLELGDSALYFCASSPFDGTEYEQYFGPGTRLTVT.

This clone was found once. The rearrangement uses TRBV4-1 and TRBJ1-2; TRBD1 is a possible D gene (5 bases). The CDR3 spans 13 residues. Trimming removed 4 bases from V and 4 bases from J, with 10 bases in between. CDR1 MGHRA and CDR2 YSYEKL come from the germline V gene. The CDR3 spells CASSLIRGYGYTF. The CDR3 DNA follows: TGCGCCAGCAGCCTAATTAGGGGCTATGGCTACACCTTC.

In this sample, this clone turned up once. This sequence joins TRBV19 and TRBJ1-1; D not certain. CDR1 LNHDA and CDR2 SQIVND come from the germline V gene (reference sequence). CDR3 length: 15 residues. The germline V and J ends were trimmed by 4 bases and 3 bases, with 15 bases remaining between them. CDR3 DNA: TGTGCCAGTAGTAGTCTCATGGGGAGGTACACTGAAGCTTTCTTT. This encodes CASSSLMGRYTEAFF. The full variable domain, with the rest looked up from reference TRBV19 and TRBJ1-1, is DGGITQSPKYLFRKEGQNVTLSCEQNLNHDAMYWYRQDPGQGLRLIYYSQIVNDFQKGDIAEGYSVSREKKESFPLTVTSAQKNPTAFYLCASSSLMGRYTEAFFGQGTRLTVV.